This T cell receptor beta chain was recorded in a study of human T cells and chemical hapten exposure. The overall study: Slight differences in pooled library volume were the main source of varying TCR yields across samples. The study's findings and limits: Expanded TCRs grouped into significantly more large CDR3 similarity clusters than controls produced. Patch test score showed a positive correlation with PT1 expanded TCR counts.

Per the germline V gene, CDR1 is DFQATT and CDR2 is SNEGSKA (reference sequence). The CDR3 length is 11 residues. Trimming stripped 5 bases from V and 10 bases from J, with 12 bases between. In the source study's methods: Samples held a median of 95,638 TCRs, range about 23,224–690,600. TCRdb re-called the RACE reads through MiXCR, storing one row per CDR3 protein. These V and J calls are TCRdb output, not the study's own analysis. This sample yields 120,000 or so distinct CDR3 sequences, of which roughly 12% are seen a single time; around 2.4% belongs to the top ten. Time point indicated: patch test 3, about 24 weeks after DPC sensitization. Specified treatment: therapeutic diphenylcyclopropenone sensitization with weekly scalp DPC. At least ten counts were recorded for this clonotype. The antigen is not known.

This receptor was identified in a woman aged 45 to 65 with alopecia areata. Some clones in this sample may be carry-over from other donors' samples. The chain recombines TRBV20-1 with TRBJ2-1, with D possibly matching TRBD2 (6 bases). The material was whole blood, obtained in connection with sensitization to the hapten diphenylcyclopropenone (DPC). Here the CDR3 reads CSAPEGGEQFF. The CDR3 region has the DNA TGCAGTGCTCCGGAGGGCGGGGAGCAGTTCTTC.